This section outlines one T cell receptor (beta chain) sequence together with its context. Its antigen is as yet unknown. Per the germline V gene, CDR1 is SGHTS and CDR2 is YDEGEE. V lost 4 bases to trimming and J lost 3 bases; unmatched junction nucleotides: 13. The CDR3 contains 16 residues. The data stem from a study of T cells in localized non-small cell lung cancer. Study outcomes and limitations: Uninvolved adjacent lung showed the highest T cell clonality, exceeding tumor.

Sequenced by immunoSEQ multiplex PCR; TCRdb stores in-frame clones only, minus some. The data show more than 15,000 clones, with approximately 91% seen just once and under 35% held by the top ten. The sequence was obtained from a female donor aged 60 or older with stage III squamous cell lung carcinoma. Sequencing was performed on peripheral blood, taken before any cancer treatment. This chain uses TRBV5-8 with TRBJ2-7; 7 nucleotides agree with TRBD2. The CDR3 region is CASSPERGTSIYEQYF. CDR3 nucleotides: TGTGCCAGCAGCCCGGAGCGGGGTACCTCCATCTACGAGCAGTACTTC.